The rows below give T cell receptor beta chains drawn from one sample of a study of CD8 T cells in Susac syndrome. TCRdb re-called the immunoSEQ multiplex PCR reads through MiXCR, storing one row per CDR3 protein. Among about 280,000 distinct CDR3 sequences, 70% to 90% were seen once, and the ten largest hold approximately 0.11%. Sequenced sample: CD8+ T cells from PBMCs. These receptors all stem from a human donor with multiple sclerosis. CDR3s include the opening cysteine and the closing phenylalanine or tryptophan. A D gene is named only where the DNA matches it firmly. Rows give clone size only sometimes, using once, few, many, or a class for an expanded clone.

d_call clone_size j_call v_call cdr3_nt cdr3_aa
- - TRBJ2-1 TRBV6-2/TRBV6-3 TGTGCCAGCAGTTACTCGAGGGACCTACACAATGAGCAGTTCTTC CASSYSRDLHNEQFF
- - TRBJ2-7 TRBV19 TGTGCCAGTAGGCCTGGCGGGACCTACGAGCAGTACTTC CASRPGGTYEQYF
TRBD2 - TRBJ2-3 TRBV27 TGTGCCAGCACGGGACTAGCGGAGATCACAGATACGCAGTATTTT CASTGLAEITDTQYF
- - TRBJ2-6 TRBV28 TGTGCCAGCAGTTTAACCGGGGGCGGTGGGGCCAACGTCCTGACTTTC CASSLTGGGGANVLTF
TRBD2 - TRBJ2-5 TRBV6-1 TGTGCCAGCAGTCCGCAGACTAGCGGGAGGGTCGGGGAGACCCAGTACTTC CASSPQTSGRVGETQYF
- once TRBJ1-4 TRBV4-1 TGCGCCAGCAGCCAAGAGGCTTTGGGACCAACCGAAAAACTGTTTTTT CASSQEALGPTEKLFF
TRBD1 - TRBJ2-6 TRBV13 TGTGCCAGCAGGGGCTGGACAGGGGGACCCTCTGGGGCCAACGTCCTGACTTTC CASRGWTGGPSGANVLTF
- - TRBJ2-7 TRBV11-2 TGTGCCAGCAGCTTAGGGCACAACGAGCAGTACTTC CASSLGHNEQYF
- - TRBJ1-1 TRBV4-1 TGCGCCAGCAGCCACGGTATTACTGCCTCGGACACTGAAGCTTTCTTT CASSHGITASDTEAFF
TRBD2 - TRBJ2-1 TRBV6-5 TGTGCCAGCAGTTACTCGGCTAGCGGGAGTTTATTCAATGAGCAGTTCTTC CASSYSASGSLFNEQFF
- - TRBJ2-1 TRBV4-1 TGCGCCAGCAGCCAAGATGCCGGGTCCTACAATGAGCAGTTCTTC CASSQDAGSYNEQFF
- few TRBJ1-2 TRBV7-3 TGTGCCAGCAGCTCCAGGGTGTCGGACTATGGCTACACCTTC CASSSRVSDYGYTF
- - TRBJ2-1 TRBV6-1 TGTGCCAGCGTATTAGCCTTAGCGGCGAGCTCCTACAATGAGCAGTTCTTC CASVLALAASSYNEQFF
TRBD2 - TRBJ2-1 TRBV19 TGTGCCAGTAGTATAACTAGCGGGCCGTACAATGAGCAGTTCTTC CASSITSGPYNEQFF
- - TRBJ2-3 TRBV12-3/TRBV12-4 TGTGCCAGCAGTTTTCCGACCTTAGGGGAGGATACGCAGTATTTT CASSFPTLGEDTQYF
TRBD1 - TRBJ2-1 TRBV19 TGTGCCAGTAGTCCCCGTAAATCGGACAGGGGAGAGCAGTTCTTC CASSPRKSDRGEQFF
- - TRBJ2-1 TRBV28 TGTGCCAGCAGAGACAGAGACGGCTCCTACAATGAGCAGTTCTTC CASRDRDGSYNEQFF
- - TRBJ2-1 TRBV27 TGTGCCAGCAGTTTGAGTAGGCACAATGAGCAGTTCTTC CASSLSRHNEQFF
- - TRBJ2-1 TRBV9 TGTGCCAGCAGCTCCCCCCCGAGTAGCGGCCCAGGCCGGTACAATGAGCAGTTCTTC CASSSPPSSGPGRYNEQFF
TRBD1 - TRBJ2-5 TRBV2 TGTGCCAGCAGTGAGGGTAAAGGGGGCAAGGAAGAGACCCAGTACTTC CASSEGKGGKEETQYF
- - TRBJ2-7 TRBV27 TGTGCCAGCACCTCCGACCCGAATAGATCCTACGAGCAGTACTTC CASTSDPNRSYEQYF
- once TRBJ2-7 TRBV3-1 TGTGCCAGCAGCCAAGAACACGTAGGGGGGTCGGAATACGAGCAGTACTTC CASSQEHVGGSEYEQYF